Following are 27 T cell receptor beta chains from one sample sequenced in a study of technical replicates of blood from several donors. Assay: immunoSEQ multiplex PCR; the TCRdb copy retains only in-frame clones and omits some. The sample consists of some 70,000 clones, approximately 89% of them appearing once. The sequencing input was PBMCs. These receptors all come from a human donor in good health. Some clones in this sample may be carry-over from other donors' samples.

The V gene is TRBV5-1, the J gene TRBJ2-7; 9 bases agree with TRBD2. With 3 bases clipped from V and 3 bases from J, the junction kept 7 bases outside the gene matches. The CDR3 runs to 15 residues. Germline loops: CDR1 SGHRS, CDR2 YFSETQ. The CDR3 region has the DNA TGCGCCAGCAGCTCGGACAGCGGGGGGCACTACGAGCAGTACTTC. Translation gives CASSSDSGGHYEQYF.

The chain joins TRBV11-2 to TRBJ2-7; D possibly corresponds to TRBD2 (5 bases). CDR1 and CDR2 (germline): SGHAT, FQNNGV. The CDR3 runs 14 residues. Trimming took off 4 bases at V and 6 bases at J, with 16 bases between the two ends. CDR3 in amino acids: CASSSETGSGEQYF. CDR3 in DNA: TGTGCCAGCAGCTCCGAAACGGGATCGGGCGAGCAGTACTTC.

V usage is TRBV5-1 and J usage is TRBJ2-1; TRBD1 aligns across 7 bases. The CDR3 length is 15 residues. Per germline, CDR1 SGHRS and CDR2 YFSETQ. Trimming cost V 0 bases and J 6 bases; bases outside gene matches: 6. CDR3 nucleotide sequence: TGCGCCAGCAGCTTGGAAGGGGGCAGGGTCAATGAGCAGTTCTTC. The encoded protein is CASSLEGGRVNEQFF.

This clone is a singleton in its sample. This sequence joins TRBV4-1 and TRBJ2-1, with a possible D match to TRBD2 (6 bases). Trimming removed 2 bases at V and 15 bases at J, with 17 bases between. Germline V CDR1 and CDR2: MGHRA, YSYEKL. This CDR3 is 13 amino acids long. In DNA, the CDR3 is TGCGCCAGCAGCCAAAGGGACTCTTACTCGCGGTTCTTC. It codes for CASSQRDSYSRFF.

Comments on this clone: This CDR3 is also generated by other DNA sequences in the sample. The rearrangement links TRBV19 to TRBJ2-1; a weak D match, TRBD2 (6 bases). There are 15 residues in the CDR3. Trimming pared 5 bases from V and 0 bases from J, leaving 11 bases between. Per germline, CDR1 LNHDA and CDR2 SQIVND (reference sequence). The CDR3 region has the DNA TGTGCCAGTAGTCGGGACGGGAGCTCCTACAATGAGCAGTTCTTC. Its protein is CASSRDGSSYNEQFF.

The gene calls are TRBV7-2 and TRBJ1-2, with D perhaps matching TRBD1 (5 bases). The CDR3 sequence is 12 residues long. Germline CDR1 and CDR2: SGHTA and FQGNSA. V gave up 5 bases and J gave up 10 bases, with 14 bases separating them. CDR3 residues: CASSPYGGLYTF. The DNA of the CDR3 is TGTGCCAGCAGCCCATATGGGGGACTCTACACCTTC.

J is TRBJ2-2 and V is TRBV4-1, with a possible D match to TRBD2 (6 bases). The germline V and J ends were trimmed by 1 base and 1 base, with 13 bases remaining between them. This CDR3 has 17 amino acids. CDR1 is MGHRA and CDR2 is YSYEKL in the germline V gene. The CDR3 sequence is CASSQGGSGRNTGELFF. The CDR3 DNA reads TGCGCCAGCAGCCAAGGGGGGAGCGGGCGGAACACCGGGGAGCTGTTTTTT.

CDR3 sequence (DNA): TGTGCCAGCAGTTATCAACCCTCCGGGACAGGGTATGGGCTGTACTTC. It codes for CASSYQPSGTGYGLYF. The V gene is TRBV6-5, the J gene TRBJ2-7, with 9 bases fitting TRBD1. This CDR3 has 16 residues. Unmatched junction bases numbered 18, after V lost 3 bases and J lost 12 bases. Germline CDR1 reads MNHEY; CDR2 reads SVGAGI.

This rearrangement joins TRBV25-1 to TRBJ2-3; TRBD1 agrees at 8 bases. Losses at the gene ends were 2 bases for V and 1 base for J; bases not matched to a gene: 2. The CDR3 covers 15 residues. Per the germline V gene, CDR1 is MGHDK and CDR2 is SYGVNS. CDR3 sequence: CASSEPGGGTDTQYF. In nucleotides, the CDR3 is TGTGCCAGCAGTGAACCAGGGGGCGGCACAGATACGCAGTATTTT.

The chain joins TRBV7-8 to TRBJ1-2, with D possibly TRBD1 on 6 matching bases. This CDR3 is 12 amino acids long. Germline CDR1 is SGHVS and CDR2 is FQNEAQ. Trimming removed 1 base from V and 8 bases from J, with 8 bases in between. The CDR3 DNA is TGTGCCAGCAGCTTAGGGGACATCGGCTACACCTTC. Translation: CASSLGDIGYTF.

V gene TRBV5-1 combines with J gene TRBJ2-6, with a weak D call TRBD1 (5 bases). The V gene lost 3 bases and the J gene lost 0 bases, with 10 bases spanning the gap. Germline CDR1 SGHRS, CDR2 YFSETQ. This CDR3 has 16 residues. CDR3: CASSSTTGSGANVLTF. CDR3 bases: TGCGCCAGCAGCTCGACCACAGGCTCTGGGGCCAACGTCCTGACTTTC.

As DNA, the CDR3 is TGTGCCAGCAGCTTGCCGGGGGGGAATTCACCCCTCCACTTT. It codes for CASSLPGGNSPLHF. This sequence joins TRBV5-6 and TRBJ1-6; TRBD1 is a possible D gene (5 bases). V lost 1 base, J lost 7 bases, and 9 bases lay in between. Per germline, CDR1 SGHDT and CDR2 YYEEEE. This CDR3 contains 14 residues.

In this sample, this clone turned up once. V usage is TRBV4-1 and J usage is TRBJ2-2; maybe TRBD2 (5 bases). Germline V gene sequence: CDR1 MGHRA, CDR2 YSYEKL. Between the trimmed V and J ends, which lost 4 bases and 4 bases, there was a span of 13 bases. The length of the CDR3 is 15 residues. The CDR3 nucleotides are TGCGCCAGCAGCCGGACTTCGCTCTCCACCGGGGAGCTGTTTTTT. Translation gives CASSRTSLSTGELFF.

This chain connects TRBV4-1 to TRBJ2-1; maybe TRBD2 (5 bases). The CDR3 length is 13 residues. Germline CDR1 is MGHRA and CDR2 is YSYEKL. The V and J ends lost 4 bases and 8 bases respectively, with 12 bases between them. Here the CDR3 reads CASSPTSLDEQFF. In nucleotides, the CDR3 is TGCGCCAGCAGCCCCACTAGTTTAGATGAGCAGTTCTTC.

The chain combines TRBV5-1 with TRBJ2-1; 12 nucleotides agree with TRBD2. CDR1 is SGHRS and CDR2 is YFSETQ in the germline V gene. The CDR3 runs 16 residues. V lost 2 bases and J lost 6; bases outside the gene matches: 6. CDR3 protein: CASSLKSSGRGNEQFF. CDR3 nucleotides: TGCGCCAGCAGCTTAAAATCTAGCGGGAGGGGCAATGAGCAGTTCTTC.

V usage is TRBV19 and J usage is TRBJ1-2; 10 bases line up with TRBD1. CDR3 length: 14 amino acids. V lost 3 bases, J lost 8 bases, and 6 bases stayed unmatched. Germline V gene data show CDR1 as LNHDA and CDR2 as SQIVND (reference sequence). The CDR3 DNA reads as TGTGCCAGTAGTATCCGCCCGGGACAGGGGGGCTACACCTTC. Amino acids: CASSIRPGQGGYTF.

V usage is TRBV27 and J usage is TRBJ2-7; TRBD1 matches 10 bases. This CDR3 has 15 residues. Germline lookup yields CDR1 MNHEY and CDR2 SMNVEV (reference sequence). With 2 bases clipped from V and 3 bases from J, the junction kept 4 bases outside the gene matches. In DNA, the CDR3 is TGTGCCAGCAGTTTAGGGACAGGGGCAATCTACGAGCAGTACTTC. It codes for CASSLGTGAIYEQYF.

V usage is TRBV10-3 and J usage is TRBJ1-4; maybe TRBD1 (5 bases). The V end lost 4 bases, the J end lost 4 bases, and 13 bases lay between the germline ends. The CDR3 consists of 15 residues. Germline-derived CDR1 and CDR2 are ENHRY and SYGVKD. The CDR3 is CAISGAGGRNEKLFF. CDR3 nucleotide sequence: TGTGCCATCAGTGGTGCCGGGGGTCGTAATGAAAAACTGTTTTTT.

The chain carries TRBV11-2 and TRBJ2-5; a weak D match, TRBD2 (7 bases). The germline V gene encodes CDR1 SGHAT and CDR2 FQNNGV. This CDR3 is 17 amino acids long. Trimming removed 0 bases from V and 3 bases from J, with 17 bases in between. The chain's CDR3 is CASSLEGAGAKKETQYF. In DNA, the CDR3 is TGTGCCAGCAGCTTAGAGGGTGCGGGGGCGAAGAAAGAGACCCAGTACTTC. Full variable domain (outside the CDR3, taken from reference TRBV11-2 and TRBJ2-5): EAGVAQSPRYKIIEKRQSVAFWCNPISGHATLYWYQQILGQGPKLLIQFQNNGVVDDSQLPKDRFSAERLKGVDSTLKIQPAKLEDSAVYLCASSLEGAGAKKETQYFGPGTRLLVL.

The chain uses TRBV19 and TRBJ2-2; 7 nucleotides align to TRBD1. Germline-derived CDR1 and CDR2 are LNHDA and SQIVND (reference sequence). V was pared by 3 bases and J by 5 bases, with 6 bases of the junction left unmatched. This CDR3 comprises 15 residues. CDR3 loop: CASSIQGVGTGELFF. Here the CDR3 DNA reads TGTGCCAGTAGTATTCAGGGGGTGGGTACCGGGGAGCTGTTTTTT. Variable domain in full (rest from reference TRBV19 and TRBJ2-2): DGGITQSPKYLFRKEGQNVTLSCEQNLNHDAMYWYRQDPGQGLRLIYYSQIVNDFQKGDIAEGYSVSREKKESFPLTVTSAQKNPTAFYLCASSIQGVGTGELFFGEGSRLTVL.

The chain combines TRBV7-9 with TRBJ2-1; 11 bases match TRBD1. This CDR3 has 14 residues. V gave up 1 base and J gave up 7 bases; unmatched junction bases: 0. Looked up from germline, CDR1 is SEHNR and CDR2 is FQNEAQ (reference sequence). The CDR3 region is CASSLGDRGNEQFF. The CDR3 DNA follows: TGTGCCAGCAGCTTAGGGGACAGGGGGAATGAGCAGTTCTTC.

This clone was observed a single time. The gene calls are TRBV7-8 and TRBJ1-1; 8 positions match TRBD1. CDR1 is SGHVS, CDR2 FQNEAQ, per germline. Unmatched junction bases numbered 6, after V lost 2 bases and J lost 1 base. This CDR3 has 16 amino acids. In DNA, the CDR3 is TGTGCCAGCAGCTTAAACCCGGGACAGGCGAACACTGAAGCTTTCTTT. Its translation is CASSLNPGQANTEAFF.

The chain joins TRBV5-1 to TRBJ1-6; a possible D gene is TRBD1 (5 bases). This CDR3 has 14 residues. Trimming cost V 0 bases and J 10 bases, with 11 bases left between them. Per germline, CDR1 SGHRS and CDR2 YFSETQ. The CDR3 reads CASSLAGMGSPLHF. As DNA, the CDR3 is TGCGCCAGCAGCTTGGCAGGGATGGGGTCACCCCTCCACTTT.

The rearrangement links TRBV5-6 to TRBJ2-2, with D uncertain. Per germline, CDR1 SGHDT and CDR2 YYEEEE. The CDR3 runs 14 residues. Trimming removed 0 bases from V and 9 bases from J, with 12 bases in between. This CDR3 reads CASSLAADFWELFF. The CDR3 nucleotides are TGTGCCAGCAGCTTGGCCGCAGATTTCTGGGAGCTGTTTTTT. Variable domain in full (rest from reference TRBV5-6 and TRBJ2-2): DAGVTQSPTHLIKTRGQQVTLRCSPKSGHDTVSWYQQALGQGPQFIFQYYEEEERQRGNFPDRFSGHQFPNYSSELNVNALLLGDSALYLCASSLAADFWELFFGEGSRLTVL.

A few counts support this clone. The V call is TRBV4-1, the J call TRBJ1-2; TRBD1 agrees at 10 bases. The CDR3 sequence is 16 residues long. Per germline, CDR1 MGHRA and CDR2 YSYEKL. With 4 bases clipped from V and 8 bases from J, the junction kept 13 bases outside the gene matches. The CDR3 sequence: CASSRRATGTGEGYTF. Here the CDR3 DNA reads TGCGCCAGCAGCCGACGTGCCACCGGGACAGGGGAAGGCTACACCTTC.

The V gene is TRBV7-2, the J gene TRBJ2-7; 8 bases match TRBD2. Germline V gives CDR1 SGHTA, CDR2 FQGNSA. The ends lost 2 bases at V and 0 bases at J; junction bases unmatched: 3. The CDR3 totals 15 residues. The CDR3 sequence: CASSLYGGGSYEQYF. The CDR3 DNA follows: TGTGCCAGCAGCTTATACGGGGGGGGCTCCTACGAGCAGTACTTC.

The rearrangement uses TRBV7-3 and TRBJ2-5; 9 bases line up with TRBD2. Losses at the gene ends were 5 bases for V and 1 base for J; bases not matched to a gene: 11. This CDR3 contains 17 residues. The V gene's germline CDR1 is SGHTA and CDR2 FQGTGA. CDR3 in DNA: TGTGCCAGCAGCCATGGGACTAGCAGATATTTCCAAGAGACCCAGTACTTC. It encodes CASSHGTSRYFQETQYF.